Listed below are T cell receptor beta chains from one sample, sequenced in a study of T-cell reconstitution after alpha-beta-depleted transplantation in children. TCRdb passed the PCR reads through MiXCR, listing each CDR3 protein once. The sample records about 350,000 distinct CDR3 sequences, roughly 16% being singletons. The input for sequencing was PBMCs, mostly from graft donor cells, taken 360 days after TCRalphabeta/CD19-depleted stem cell transplant. These receptors were collected from a male patient aged 2 to 9 who had a stem cell transplant for acute lymphoblastic leukemia, so the T cells may come from the graft donor. Both conserved end residues are part of each CDR3. Fields, in order: J gene, CDR3 length, clone size, D gene, V gene, CDR3 DNA, CDR3 protein. D genes are given only for firm matches. Only part of the rows carry a size: once, few, many, or a class if the clone is expanded.

>TRBJ2-7|17|.|.|TRBV7-8
TGTGCCAGCAGCTCGAGACATAGCTTAGGACTACACTACGAGCAGTACTTC
CASSSRHSLGLHYEQYF
>TRBJ2-3|17|.|.|TRBV5-6
TGTGCCAGCAGCTTGGCCGCGTACCGCCCCTACACAGATACGCAGTATTTT
CASSLAAYRPYTDTQYF
>TRBJ2-1|16|.|TRBD2|TRBV4-2
TGTGCCAGCAGCCAAGAGGCGGGAGTATCCTACAATGAGCAGTTCTTC
CASSQEAGVSYNEQFF
>TRBJ2-1|15|few|.|TRBV5-1
TGCGCCAGCAGCTCCGACGCTAGGGCCAGGGGCGAGCAGTTCTTC
CASSSDARARGEQFF
>TRBJ2-1|11|.|.|TRBV7-2
TGTGCCAGCAGCTTATCCCGAGAGCAGTTCTTC
CASSLSREQFF
>TRBJ1-1|16|.|.|TRBV4-2
TGTGCCAGCAGCCACCCACCGGGCCGTTTGAACACTGAAGCTTTCTTT
CASSHPPGRLNTEAFF
>TRBJ1-2|13|.|.|TRBV10-2
.
CASSRQDGYGCTF
>TRBJ2-7|16|.|.|TRBV5-6
TGTGCCAGCAGCTCACTCCAGACAGGTAACTCCTACGAGCAGTACTTC
CASSSLQTGNSYEQYF
>TRBJ2-1|16|few|TRBD2|TRBV10-3
TGTGCCATCAGTGACTCTACTAGCGGGAATCGCAATGAGCAGTTCTTC
CAISDSTSGNRNEQFF
>TRBJ2-1|15|.|.|TRBV12-3/TRBV12-4
TGTGCCAGCAGTCCCTCGGGTCCAATATACAATGAGCAGTTCTTC
CASSPSGPIYNEQFF
>TRBJ2-2|14|.|.|TRBV4-2
TGTGCCAGCAGCCAAGAGCCGGCGACCGGGGAGCTGTTTTTT
CASSQEPATGELFF
>TRBJ2-1|19|.|TRBD2|TRBV12-3/TRBV12-4
TGTGCCATCAGTTTTCGGGGACTAGCGGGAGGTAGGACCTACAATGAGCAGTTCTTC
CAISFRGLAGGRTYNEQFF
>TRBJ2-1|13|.|.|TRBV5-1
TGCGCCAGCAGGTTTGGTCCTCGGGATGGGCAGTTCTTC
CASRFGPRDGQFF
>TRBJ2-5|19|many|TRBD1|TRBV9
TGTGCCAGCAGCGTAGATCCGTCAGGGGGCGCGGGCCCTCAAGAGACCCAGTACTTC
CASSVDPSGGAGPQETQYF
>TRBJ2-3|18|once|TRBD2|TRBV4-3
TGCGCCAGCAGCCAAGATAGAGCCGCTAGCGGTCACACAGATACGCAGTATTTT
CASSQDRAASGHTDTQYF
>TRBJ2-2|13|few|TRBD1|TRBV12-3/TRBV12-4
TGTGCCACACGGCCAGACAGGGCCGGGGAGCTGTTTTTT
CATRPDRAGELFF
>TRBJ2-1|20|many|TRBD1|TRBV10-3
TGTGCCATCAGTGGACAGGGGGCCGAAGAAGTGTCGTTCCGTAACAATGAGCAGTTCTTC
CAISGQGAEEVSFRNNEQFF
>TRBJ1-1|12|.|.|TRBV12-3/TRBV12-4
TGTGCATACCCAAGGGGAGGCACTGAAGCTTTCTTT
CAYPRGGTEAFF
>TRBJ2-1|14|few|TRBD1|TRBV6-2/TRBV6-3
TGTGCCAGCTGCGGGGCAGGGGGCTGGAATGAGCAGTTCTTC
CASCGAGGWNEQFF
>TRBJ2-1|13|.|TRBD1|TRBV29-1
TGCAGCGTTGAAGGACAGGGTACCAATGAGCAGTTCTTC
CSVEGQGTNEQFF
>TRBJ2-5|15|.|.|TRBV4-3
TGCGCCAGCAGCCAGTCCCTTCGGGGTCGGCAGACCCAGTACTTC
CASSQSLRGRQTQYF
>TRBJ2-5|15|few|.|TRBV7-3
TGTGCCAGCAGCTTATCTCCAGGGCGTAGGGAGACCCAGTACTTC
CASSLSPGRRETQYF
>TRBJ2-1|17|.|TRBD2|TRBV28
TGTGCCAGCAGTTTATGGACTAGCGGGAGCTCCTGCAATGAGCAGTTCTTC
CASSLWTSGSSCNEQFF
>TRBJ2-1|17|.|TRBD1|TRBV5-1
TGCGCCAGCAGCTTGGGACAGGGGGCGCAGGTACGCAATGAGCAGTTCTTC
CASSLGQGAQVRNEQFF
>TRBJ2-3|12|few|.|TRBV11-2
TGTGCCAGCAGCTTATTCCCAGATACGCAGTATTTT
CASSLFPDTQYF
>TRBJ1-2|13|few|TRBD1|TRBV30
TGTGCCTGGAGTGGACAGGGGCCCCATGGCTACACCTTC
CAWSGQGPHGYTF
>TRBJ2-6|17|.|.|TRBV27
TGTGCCAGCAGTTCGGCAGGTTCTATCTCTGGGGCCAACGTCCTGACTTTC
CASSSAGSISGANVLTF
>TRBJ2-1|16|many|.|TRBV9
TGTGCCAGCAGCGTAGTCTCCGGGAGCTCCTACAATGAGCAGTTCTTC
CASSVVSGSSYNEQFF
>TRBJ2-3|14|few|.|TRBV2
TGTGCCAGCAGTGATGCCCCGTTGGGAGATACGCAGTATTTT
CASSDAPLGDTQYF
>TRBJ2-4|12|.|.|TRBV7-2
TGTGCCAGCAGCCCGAAACAGGGCGGTCAGTACTTC
CASSPKQGGQYF
>TRBJ2-2|13|.|.|TRBV5-1
TGCGCCAGCAGCTTGTGGGGGGCCGGGGATCTGTTTTTT
CASSLWGAGDLFF
>TRBJ1-4|14|few|.|TRBV15
TGTGCCACCCGGGCGGACGCAACTAATGAAAAACTGTTTTTT
CATRADATNEKLFF
>TRBJ2-3|20|many|TRBD2|TRBV20-1
TGCAGTGCTAGAGATCCGACTAGCGGGAGCACGAACCTGCTCACAGATACGCAGTATTTT
CSARDPTSGSTNLLTDTQYF
>TRBJ1-1|16|few|.|TRBV12-3/TRBV12-4
TGTGCCAGCACCTCGCCACAGGGTCGCGGGAACACTGAAGCTTTCTTT
CASTSPQGRGNTEAFF
>TRBJ2-6|16|.|.|TRBV5-1
TGCGCCAGCAGCGCCTGGACAGTGCCTGGGGCCAACGTCCTGACTTTC
CASSAWTVPGANVLTF
>TRBJ2-5|12|many|.|TRBV13
TGTGCCAGCAGCTTAAATGGGGAGACCCAGTACTTC
CASSLNGETQYF
>TRBJ1-2|14|.|.|TRBV12-3/TRBV12-4
TGTGCCAGCAGTTTGGACGAATCTAACTATGGCTACACCTTC
CASSLDESNYGYTF
>TRBJ2-5|14|.|TRBD2|TRBV20-1
TGCAGTGCTCCCCGGGGGGTGGGACAAGAGACCCAGTACTTC
CSAPRGVGQETQYF
>TRBJ2-2|14|.|.|TRBV4-3
TGCGCCAGCAGGGTCGGAGTTGGCACCGGGGAGCTGTTTTTT
CASRVGVGTGELFF
>TRBJ1-3|17|few|.|TRBV28
TGTGCCAGCAGTCTCTTCAGAGGTCCCTATGCGGAAAACACCATATATTTT
CASSLFRGPYAENTIYF
>TRBJ2-7|14|many|.|TRBV6-2/TRBV6-3
TGTGCCAGCACGGACAGCTACTTCTCCTACGAGCAGTACTTC
CASTDSYFSYEQYF
>TRBJ1-6|15|.|TRBD1|TRBV6-1
TGTGCCAGCAGTAGGACCGGGACAGTGAATTCACCCCTCCACTTT
CASSRTGTVNSPLHF
>TRBJ2-1|16|.|TRBD2|TRBV4-1
TGCGCCAGCAGCCAAGAGACTAGCGGGGTTTACAATGAGCAGTTCTTC
CASSQETSGVYNEQFF
>TRBJ2-5|14|.|.|TRBV4-1
TGCGCCTGCAGCCCCCAGAGCGGTGAAGAGACCCAGTACTTC
CACSPQSGEETQYF
>TRBJ2-2|12|many|.|TRBV12-3/TRBV12-4
TGTGCCAGCAGTTTAGCTTCCGGGGAGCTGTTTTTT
CASSLASGELFF
>TRBJ2-7|17|few|TRBD2|TRBV28
TGTGCCAGCACTCAAGTCGGTCAGCGGACTAGCTCCTACGAGCAGTACTTC
CASTQVGQRTSSYEQYF
>TRBJ2-1|17|many|TRBD2|TRBV11-2
TGTGCCAGCAGCTTAGGCCTAGCGGGATCCTCCTACAATGAGCAGTTCTTC
CASSLGLAGSSYNEQFF
>TRBJ2-5|15|few|TRBD1|TRBV12-3/TRBV12-4
TGTGCCAGCAGTTCCGGGACAGGGAATATTGAGACCCAGTACTTC
CASSSGTGNIETQYF
>TRBJ1-5|15|few|.|TRBV10-3
TGTGCCATCAGTGAGGGACCTAGAGGCAATCAGCCCCAGCATTTT
CAISEGPRGNQPQHF
>TRBJ1-4|13|few|.|TRBV12-3/TRBV12-4
TGTGCCAGCAGTACCCGGCGTGGGGCAGCTGTGTTTTTT
CASSTRRGAAVFF
>TRBJ2-1|15|few|TRBD2|TRBV3-1
TGTGCCAGCAGCCAACCCGCACTAGCGACCGATGAGCAGTTCTTC
CASSQPALATDEQFF
>TRBJ1-2|10|.|.|TRBV29-1
TGCAGCGTTGATACCTATGGCTACACCTTC
CSVDTYGYTF
>TRBJ2-7|13|.|.|TRBV12-3/TRBV12-4
TGTGCCAGCAGTTTCTTCAGGCTCTACGAGCAGTACTTC
CASSFFRLYEQYF
>TRBJ2-1|11|.|.|TRBV12-3/TRBV12-4
TGTGCCGGCGAGGGTGAGCGTGAGCAGTTCTTC
CAGEGEREQFF
>TRBJ2-5|14|many|.|TRBV28
TGTGCCAGCAGTTTCGACAGGGAGGCAGAGACCCAGTACTTC
CASSFDREAETQYF
>TRBJ2-1|20|few|TRBD2|TRBV24-1
TGTGCCACCAGTCCCAGGCGAGCGGGAGGGGGGAGGGGCTCCTACAATGAGCAGTTCTTC
CATSPRRAGGGRGSYNEQFF
>TRBJ1-4|11|once|TRBD1|TRBV20-1
TGCAGTGCAGGGGGCAACGAAAAACTGTTTTTT
CSAGGNEKLFF
>TRBJ2-1|17|.|TRBD2|TRBV4-2
TGTGCCAGCAGCCAAGATCGCGGCGGGAGGGTGGGCAATGAGCAGTTCTTC
CASSQDRGGRVGNEQFF